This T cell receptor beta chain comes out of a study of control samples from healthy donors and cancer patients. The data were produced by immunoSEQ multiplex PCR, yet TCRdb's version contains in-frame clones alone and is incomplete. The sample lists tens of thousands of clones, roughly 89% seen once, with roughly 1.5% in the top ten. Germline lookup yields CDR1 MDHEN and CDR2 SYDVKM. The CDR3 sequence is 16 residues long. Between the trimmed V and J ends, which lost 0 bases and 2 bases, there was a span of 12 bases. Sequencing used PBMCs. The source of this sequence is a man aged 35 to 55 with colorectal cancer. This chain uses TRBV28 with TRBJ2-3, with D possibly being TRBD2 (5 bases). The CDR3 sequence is CASSLWPGEITDTQYF. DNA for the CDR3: TGTGCCAGCAGTTTATGGCCCGGGGAAATCACAGATACGCAGTATTTT. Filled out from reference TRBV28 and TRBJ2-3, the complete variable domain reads DVKVTQSSRYLVKRTGEKVFLECVQDMDHENMFWYRQDPGLGLRLIYFSYDVKMKEKGDIPEGYSVSREKKERFSLILESASTNQTSMYLCASSLWPGEITDTQYFGPGTRLTVL.